This T cell receptor (beta chain) was observed in a study of a mutant IDH1 vaccine in newly diagnosed glioma (dated by TCRdb to about 2021). Turning to the overall study: Eight vaccinations were administered to patients in weeks 1, 3, 5, 7, 11, 15, 19 and 23, corresponding to visits V03 through V10. In the chemotherapy-containing groups, vaccination started alongside temozolomide cycles, whereas in patients who had radiotherapy alone it started 4-6 weeks after radiotherapy. Of the 32 patients who were treated, approximately 60% were male and about 40% were female, and the mean age was around 40 years. Prior to enrollment, standard therapy consisting of radiotherapy alone, temozolomide alone, or radiochemotherapy with temozolomide had been administered to patients, with the combination being received by most patients. Peripheral blood was drawn at six visits: V03 (baseline), V05, V07, V10, V12 and V13. Longitudinal TCRB deep sequencing was done for 25 treated patients, wherever samples were available for exploratory analyses. Here is what the overall study found, with its caveats: Selection of PBMC samples for TCRB deep sequencing was based on availability. It was noted by the authors that analyses of patient blood samples could not be reproduced owing to sample limitations. Pseudoprogression appeared unrelated to alterations in the top peripheral T cell clonotypes detected by TCRB sequencing. Vaccine-induced immune responses across multiple MHC alleles were detected in 93.3% of patients.

Sample time point, as interpreted from the label and publication: week 23, last vaccination. Every vaccine dose consisted of 300 ug of a 20-mer mutant IDH1 peptide in Montanide, administered subcutaneously together with topical imiquimod. The donors had newly diagnosed IDH1-mutant astrocytomas of WHO grade 3 or 4 that showed loss of nuclear ATRX. The samples were drawn from NOA16, a multicentre, single-arm, open-label phase I trial in Germany that tested a mutant IDH1 peptide vaccine in humans for the first time. Genomic DNA for TCRB sequencing was extracted from EDTA blood using the DNeasy Blood and Tissue Kit. Receptors were amplified or captured by the immunoSEQ multiplex PCR assay. Rearranged TCR beta chain sequences were amplified with the hsTCRB Kit following the manufacturer's protocol. An Illumina MiSeq was used to sequence the TCRB libraries. The original pipeline was this. The kit vendor's proprietary platform handled demultiplexing, trimming and gene mapping. The clones in this table, taken by TCRdb from immuneACCESS, are in-frame only. Not every clone is retained; where verified, under half of the shortfall comes from an unresolved V gene, and the cause of the rest is unknown. Clonal size and the V and J genes are those of that table, whereas D and trimming came from the DNA. Counted in this sample were 70,000 to 90,000 clones; over 75% of them appeared once. The ten largest make up 2% to 2.5% of the sample.

A word on this clone: Its recognized antigen is unknown. Nothing much larger sits one base from this clone, and base qualities are not available.

The germline V gene encodes CDR1 SGHTA and CDR2 FQGNSA. V is clipped by 4 bases and J by 4 bases, and the sequence between their germline boundaries is 5 bases long. The CDR3 runs 12 residues from the cysteine to the phenylalanine. Left in the record is the CDR3 DNA by itself, 36 bases read in frame from the first base. The receptor chain draws on TRBV7-2 and TRBJ1-5; no D gene is confidently identified. The source was PBMCs, collected from a glioma patient whose treatment included an IDH1 peptide vaccine. This clonotype was sampled from a man aged 30 to 45 with glioma. Some clones in this sample may be carry-over from other donors' samples. The CDR3 protein is CASSSPNQPQHF. DNA sequence: TGTGCCAGCAGCTCCCCTAATCAGCCCCAGCATTTT.